The 26 T cell receptor beta chains given below trace back to one sample, sequenced in a study of T cells in Graves' hyperthyroidism and ophthalmopathy. Amplification of TCR beta CDR3 regions used RNA as the template. First-round RT-PCR with HTBI primers amplified the TCR CDR3 region. TCRdb called the multiplex PCR reads again in MiXCR, with one record for every CDR3 protein. This sample has about 290,000 distinct CDR3 sequences; about 14% occur once, and the top ten carry more than 7.5%. Input material: blood. The origin of the receptors is a woman aged 25-40 years with Graves' hyperthyroidism that later progressed to Graves' ophthalmopathy.

Turning to this clonotype: Given a much more abundant clone one base away, this may be a read error. This chain joins TRBV4-1 and TRBJ2-7; TRBD2 matches at 8 bases. V was pared by 0 bases and J by 5 bases, with 18 bases of the junction left unmatched. CDR3 length: 19 residues. The germline CDR1 and CDR2 sequences are MGHRA and YSYEKL. As DNA, the CDR3 is TGCGCCAGCAGCCAAGATCCCAAGAACGTGGCGGGAGGCACCCACGAGCAGTACTTC. Translation: CASSQDPKNVAGGTHEQYF.

This clonotype has at least ten counts. The chain recombines TRBV11-2 with TRBJ1-1; D unclear. V shed 2 bases and J shed 9 bases, with 13 bases lying between them. Germline V gives CDR1 SGHAT, CDR2 FQNNGV. This CDR3 contains 13 residues. DNA for the CDR3: TGTGCCAGCAGCTTACGGAGTGGATTTAAAGCTTTCTTT. Amino acids: CASSLRSGFKAFF.

Many counts were recorded for this clonotype. This chain joins TRBV3-1 and TRBJ2-7; perhaps TRBD2 as D (5 bases). The germline gives CDR1 LGHDT, CDR2 YNNKEL (reference sequence). This CDR3 comprises 15 residues. Trimming removed 1 base at V and 5 bases at J, with 15 bases between. Here the CDR3 reads CASSQVPGRVNEQYF. For the CDR3, the DNA is TGTGCCAGCAGCCAAGTACCGGGAAGGGTGAACGAGCAGTACTTC.

The sample holds many counts of this clonotype. This rearrangement joins TRBV7-8 to TRBJ2-7, with 7 bases lining up with TRBD2. Trimming cost V 6 bases and J 6 bases; bases outside gene matches: 14. There are 15 residues in the CDR3. Germline V gene sequence: CDR1 SGHVS, CDR2 FQNEAQ. The CDR3 DNA sequence: TGTGCCAGCAGTTTGGGCGGACTAGGTTCTACCGAGCAGTACTTC. Its protein is CASSLGGLGSTEQYF.

The chain employs TRBV27 and TRBJ1-1, with no clear D. Germline loops: CDR1 MNHEY, CDR2 SMNVEV (reference sequence). Trimming left V 2 bases short and J 4 bases short, with 20 bases between. This CDR3 comprises 17 residues. CDR3 amino acids: CASSLVRSGGGGTEAFF. DNA of the CDR3: TGTGCCAGCAGTTTAGTGCGCTCCGGCGGTGGCGGCACTGAAGCTTTCTTT.

This clonotype has more than one count but fewer than ten. The chain couples TRBV6-1 to TRBJ2-5, with 8 nucleotides matching TRBD1. The J segment lost 4 bases and the V segment lost 7 bases, leaving 5 bases of the junction unmatched. Germline CDR1 and CDR2: MNHNS and SASEGT. The CDR3 runs to 13 residues. DNA of the CDR3: TGTGCCAGCAACGGACAGGGAAGAGAGACCCAGTACTTC. This sequence encodes CASNGQGRETQYF.

The sample holds many counts of this clonotype. The chain links TRBV9 to TRBJ2-7; weak D call: TRBD2 (5 bases). The V end was cut by 8 bases, the J end by 3 bases, with 15 bases between. The CDR3 has 13 residues. Germline assignment: CDR1 SGDLS and CDR2 YYNGEE. CDR3 in amino acids: CASGGLNDYEQYF. CDR3 sequence (DNA): TGTGCCAGTGGCGGGCTCAACGACTACGAGCAGTACTTC.

This clonotype was counted many times. The gene calls are TRBV27 and TRBJ2-7; D is unclear. The length of the CDR3 is 14 residues. Trimming removed 0 bases from V and 2 bases from J, with 8 bases in between. CDR1 and CDR2 (germline): MNHEY, SMNVEV (reference sequence). The CDR3 DNA sequence: TGTGCCAGCAGTTTATCGAACCCAGCCTACGAGCAGTACTTC. Amino acid sequence: CASSLSNPAYEQYF.

This chain links TRBV28 with TRBJ2-3; TRBD2 matches at 7 bases. CDR3 length: 15 residues. Germline loops: CDR1 MDHEN, CDR2 SYDVKM. V gave up 6 bases and J gave up 2 bases; unmatched junction bases: 8. The CDR3 DNA sequence: TGTGCCAGCAGGAGCCCTAGCGGACCCACAGATACGCAGTATTTT. The encoded protein is CASRSPSGPTDTQYF. Full variable domain (outside the CDR3, taken from reference TRBV28 and TRBJ2-3): DVKVTQSSRYLVKRTGEKVFLECVQDMDHENMFWYRQDPGLGLRLIYFSYDVKMKEKGDIPEGYSVSREKKERFSLILESASTNQTSMYLCASRSPSGPTDTQYFGPGTRLTVL.

This clonotype was recorded many times. The chain combines TRBV5-1 with TRBJ2-7, with 11 bases identical to TRBD2. Germline V gene data show CDR1 as SGHRS and CDR2 as YFSETQ. The trim removed 1 base at V and 1 base at J, leaving 7 bases unmatched. This CDR3 is 17 amino acids long. In nucleotides, the CDR3 is TGCGCCAGCAGCTTGATGGGACTAGCGGAACCTTCCTACGAGCAGTACTTC. Amino acids: CASSLMGLAEPSYEQYF.

The rearrangement links TRBV4-1 to TRBJ2-3; D not resolved. Germline assignment: CDR1 MGHRA and CDR2 YSYEKL. This CDR3 is 15 amino acids long. Trimming shortened V by 0 bases and J by 4 bases, and 11 bases separated the two germline ends. The CDR3 sequence: CASSQDLGLADTQYF. The CDR3 DNA follows: TGCGCCAGCAGCCAAGATCTAGGGTTGGCAGATACGCAGTATTTT.

The chain uses TRBV12-3 or TRBV12-4 and TRBJ1-1; 10 bases are shared with TRBD1. V lost 6 bases, J lost 10 bases, and 8 bases stayed unmatched. The CDR3 loop spans 13 amino acids. CDR3 nucleotide sequence: TGTGCCAGCAGCAAGGGGGACAGGGGTTCAGCTTTCTTT. Amino acids: CASSKGDRGSAFF.

This clonotype was seen a handful of times. The chain joins TRBV14 to TRBJ2-4; D possibly corresponds to TRBD2 (7 bases). Germline values: CDR1 SGHDN, CDR2 FVKESK. V was cut by 3 bases and J by 9 bases, with 18 bases left in between. The CDR3 has 15 residues. CDR3 sequence reads: CASSQRGGLSAIQYF. The CDR3 region has the DNA TGTGCCAGCAGCCAGAGAGGGGGACTATCGGCCATTCAGTACTTC.

As regards this clonotype: Just one base apart from a much larger clone, this may be a read error. The rearrangement uses TRBV2 and TRBJ1-6; TRBD1 matches 7 bases. Germline CDR1 reads SNHLY; CDR2 reads FYNNEI. The CDR3 is 15 amino acids. The CDR3 DNA reads as TGTGCCGGCAGATCGACAGGGTCGGATAATTCACCCCTCCACTTT. It encodes CAGRSTGSDNSPLHF.

This clonotype was seen repeatedly, ten times or more. This sequence joins TRBV9 and TRBJ2-5, with 9 nucleotides matching TRBD1. This CDR3 region has 14 residues. V shed 3 bases, J shed 0 bases, and the junction held 0 bases outside the gene matches. The germline gives CDR1 SGDLS, CDR2 YYNGEE. This chain's CDR3 is CASSGTGDQETQYF. CDR3 in DNA: TGTGCCAGCAGCGGGACAGGGGACCAAGAGACCCAGTACTTC.

Only a few counts were recorded for this clonotype. Given a much more abundant clone one base away, this may be a read error. The J gene is TRBJ2-3, the V gene TRBV11-2, with TRBD2 matching 12 bases. The CDR3 spans 17 residues. The germline V gene has CDR1 SGHAT and CDR2 FQNNGV. With V trimmed by 5 bases and J by 2 bases, 8 bases remained unmatched. DNA for the CDR3: TGTGCCAGCAGCATAATAGCTAGCGGGAGGGCCACAGATACGCAGTATTTT. Protein product: CASSIIASGRATDTQYF.

There are many counts of this clonotype. The rearrangement links TRBV3-1 to TRBJ2-1; no definite D call. This CDR3 contains 13 residues. Trimming stripped 4 bases from V and 6 bases from J, with 10 bases between. Germline V gene lookup returns CDR1 LGHDT and CDR2 YNNKEL (reference sequence). The CDR3 region is CASSPLGPNEQFF. DNA for the CDR3: TGTGCCAGCAGCCCCTTGGGCCCCAATGAGCAGTTCTTC.

In the case of this clonotype: One base away lies a much larger clone, so this may be a sequencing read error. The chain couples TRBV28 to TRBJ2-3, with D uncertain. CDR3 length equals 13 residues. Germline values: CDR1 MDHEN, CDR2 SYDVKM. V lost 6 bases and J lost 3, with 10 bases in between. The chain's CDR3 is CASRKSSTDTQYF. Written as DNA, the CDR3 is TGTGCCAGCAGAAAGTCTTCGACAGATACGCAGTATTTT.

This clonotype showed up many times. The chain joins TRBV19 to TRBJ2-7; 8 bases fit TRBD1. The germline V gene has CDR1 LNHDA and CDR2 SQIVND (reference sequence). The CDR3 is 16 amino acids. Trimming cost V 5 bases and J 7 bases; bases outside gene matches: 16. In nucleotides, the CDR3 is TGTGCCAGTAGTCCCGCCATGGGACAGGTTTCGCGGGAGCAGTACTTC. Residues: CASSPAMGQVSREQYF.

The chain uses TRBV29-1 and TRBJ2-7; the D is unclear. Trimming shortened V by 1 base and J by 4 bases, and 8 bases separated the two germline ends. The CDR3 consists of 12 residues. Germline CDR1 reads SQVTM; CDR2 reads ANQGSEA. In nucleotides, the CDR3 is TGCAGCGTTGAAGTAACATTATACGAGCAGTACTTC. Its translation is CSVEVTLYEQYF.

This clonotype was detected only a few times. The gene calls are TRBV12-3 or TRBV12-4 and TRBJ2-3; no reliable D call. This CDR3 is 13 amino acids long. V was pared by 7 bases and J by 1 base, with 9 bases between. Written as DNA, the CDR3 is TGTGCCAGCAAGAGGTGGGGCACAGATACGCAGTATTTT. Its translation: CASKRWGTDTQYF.

This clonotype was observed many times. This sequence joins TRBV6-1 and TRBJ2-7; maybe TRBD1 (6 bases). Trimming removed 0 bases at V and 1 base at J, with 10 bases between. The CDR3 totals 15 residues. Germline-derived CDR1 and CDR2 are MNHNS and SASEGT. CDR3 sequence reads: CASSEASGASYEQYF. The CDR3 DNA reads as TGTGCCAGCAGTGAAGCGTCAGGGGCGTCCTACGAGCAGTACTTC.

This clonotype occurred many times. The rearrangement links TRBV28 to TRBJ2-1, with TRBD2 matching over 8 bases. In germline, CDR1 is MDHEN, CDR2 SYDVKM. The length of the CDR3 is 15 residues. Trimming cost V 4 bases and J 5 bases; bases outside gene matches: 7. The DNA of the CDR3 is TGTGCCAGCAGTTCCACGACTAGCGTCCACAATGAGCAGTTCTTC. Its translation: CASSSTTSVHNEQFF.

In this sample, this clonotype turned up many times. The gene calls are TRBV20-1 and TRBJ2-1; TRBD1 might be the D (6 bases). Trimming removed 5 bases at V and 8 bases at J, with 16 bases between. The CDR3 loop spans 13 amino acids. Germline assignment: CDR1 DFQATT and CDR2 SNEGSKA (reference sequence). The CDR3 DNA reads as TGCAGTGCTCTACGGACAGAGGCGGATGAGCAGTTCTTC. Residues: CSALRTEADEQFF.

The table lists this clonotype with a count of one. Mismatch with germline at one junction end may stem from a read error. The rearrangement links TRBV2 to TRBJ2-1; 10 nucleotides line up with TRBD2. Germline V lookup: CDR1 SNHLY, CDR2 FYNNEI. This CDR3 has 15 residues. This chain's CDR3 is CASREGLAVYNEQFF. In DNA form, the CDR3 reads TGTGCCAGCAGAGAAGGACTAGCGGTCTACAATGAGCAGTTCTTC. Using reference TRBV2 and TRBJ2-1 for the parts outside the CDR3, the full variable domain is EPEVTQTPSHQVTQMGQEVILRCVPISNHLYFYWYRQILGQKVEFLVSFYNNEISEKSEIFDDQFSVERPDGSNFTLKIRSTKLEDSAMYFCASREGLAVYNEQFFGPGTRLTVL.

This clonotype has a count of ten or more. CDR3 nucleotide sequence: TGTGCCAGCAGCCCTGGAACGACAGGGGAGTACGAGCAGTACTTC. Amino acids: CASSPGTTGEYEQYF. This chain links TRBV27 with TRBJ2-7, with TRBD1 identical over 8 bases. The CDR3 is made up of 15 amino acids. Trimming took 6 bases from V and 4 from J; bases not matched to a gene: 11. Per the germline V gene, CDR1 is MNHEY and CDR2 is SMNVEV (reference sequence).